This is a list of T cell receptor beta chains from one sample in a study of OX40 agonist ivuxolimab in advanced cancers. The assay was immunoSEQ multiplex PCR, and TCRdb's table has in-frame clones only and misses some. The sample lists tens of thousands of clones, around 86% occurring once. Material: CD4+ or CD8+ T cells sorted from blood, obtained in a trial of the OX40 agonist ivuxolimab. These receptors came from an adult with an advanced solid tumor such as melanoma, head and neck, liver or kidney cancer. Both conserved end residues are part of each CDR3.

CDR3 length | V gene | CDR3 protein
14 | TRBV6-1 | CASGWGPTYNEQFF
15 | TRBV18 | CASSPRGGGNTEAFF
16 | TRBV28 | CASSPRGSRPYNEQFF
18 | TRBV4-1 | CASSQDPNRILMNTEAFF
17 | TRBV15 | CATSRDQVGTGRETQYF
13 | TRBV19 | CASSSQGNTEAFF
14 | TRBV6-6 | CASSMTGSMGELFF
13 | TRBV7-2 | CASSSFGDRGAFF
15 | TRBV11-2 | CASSLGVGVEDTQYF
12 | TRBV11-2 | CASSFFTAEAFF
15 | TRBV7-2 | CASSSTSGLYNEQFF
17 | TRBV7-9 | CASSPRGRGSHTDTQYF
14 | TRBV7-3 | CASRTTRDTGELFF
16 | TRBV27 | CASSLGTGPLKNIQYF
18 | TRBV7-9 | CASSKARAGEFSYNEQFF
12 | TRBV30 | CAWKQGYSPLHF
12 | TRBV30 | CAATGPTYGYTF
16 | TRBV7-2 | CASSPHRVGGGNTIYF
16 | TRBV6-5 | CASSFSGQTNTDTQYF
15 | TRBV29-1 | CSVEGAPGQGNEQYF
14 | TRBV6-5 | CASSYTFSQNIQYF
14 | TRBV28 | CASTKRGTVRGYTF
12 | TRBV29-1 | CSVSRGVNEQFF
14 | TRBV5-1 | CASSLAGGNYEQYF
14 | TRBV6-1 | CASKWQGTSGGYTF
14 | TRBV2 | CASSGQGAFTEAFF
14 | TRBV4-3 | CASSQADRDEKLFF
15 | TRBV19 | CASSIPQKATGELFF
13 | TRBV2 | CASRLAGTYEQYF
14 | TRBV5-1 | CASSFLTGQETQYF
18 | TRBV7-9 | CASSLGQGAGVGNQPQHF
15 | TRBV10-2 | CASRDSLHTVYGYTF
13 | TRBV30 | CAWSPFRGYGYTF
14 | TRBV7-8 | CASSPTSANSPLHF
16 | TRBV5-6 | CASSFSPGQETEKLFF
15 | TRBV19 | CASSPRAGQGQPQHF
15 | TRBV5-4 | CASSLKQGRTGELFF
15 | TRBV7-3 | CASSLEQGAGDTQYF
13 | TRBV28 | CASSVQGRYTIYF
13 | TRBV5-4 | CASSLAGRDEQFF
14 | TRBV6-5 | CASSYDRTNYGYTF
13 | TRBV6-4 | CASKAGNTGELFF
14 | TRBV6-1 | CASNSDRVGNTIYF
17 | TRBV28 | CASSSPGQGVTNEKLFF